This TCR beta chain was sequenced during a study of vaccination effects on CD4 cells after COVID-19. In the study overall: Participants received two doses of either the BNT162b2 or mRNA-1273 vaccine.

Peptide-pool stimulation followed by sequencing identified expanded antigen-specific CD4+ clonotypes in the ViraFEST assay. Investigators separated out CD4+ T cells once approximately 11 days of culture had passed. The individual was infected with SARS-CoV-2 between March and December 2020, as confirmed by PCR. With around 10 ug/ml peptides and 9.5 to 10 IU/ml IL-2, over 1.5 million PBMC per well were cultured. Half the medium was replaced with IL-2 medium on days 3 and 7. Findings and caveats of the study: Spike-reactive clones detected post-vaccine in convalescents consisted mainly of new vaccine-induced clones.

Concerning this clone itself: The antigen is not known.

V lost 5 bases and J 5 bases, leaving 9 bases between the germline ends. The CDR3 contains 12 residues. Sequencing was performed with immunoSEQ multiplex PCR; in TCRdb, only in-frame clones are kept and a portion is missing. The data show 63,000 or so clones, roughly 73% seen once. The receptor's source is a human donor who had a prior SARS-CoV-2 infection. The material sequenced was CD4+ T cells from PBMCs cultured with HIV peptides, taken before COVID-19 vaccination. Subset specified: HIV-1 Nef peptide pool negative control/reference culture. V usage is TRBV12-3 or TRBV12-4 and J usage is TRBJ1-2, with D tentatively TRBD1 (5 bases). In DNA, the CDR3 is TGTGCCAGCAGTCAAAGGGGATATGGCTACACCTTC. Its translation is CASSQRGYGYTF.